A selection of T cell receptor beta chains follows, all from one sample in a study of OX40 agonist ivuxolimab in advanced cancers. This table comes from immunoSEQ multiplex PCR, and its TCRdb copy is limited to in-frame clones, with some not included. The sample lists fewer than 45,000 clones; roughly 80% were seen once. Sequencing used CD4+ or CD8+ T cells sorted from blood, obtained in a trial of the OX40 agonist ivuxolimab. The source of these receptors is an adult with an advanced solid tumor such as melanoma, head and neck, liver or kidney cancer. Each CDR3 is given with its conserved first and last residue. D genes are given only for firm matches. Clone size appears in some rows only: once, few, many, or a class for an expanded clone.

D: TRBD2; J: TRBJ2-7; size: NA; V: TRBV7-2; CDR3: CASSHRLAGGSLVSYEQYF; DNA: TGTGCCAGCAGCCATCGACTAGCGGGAGGGTCCCTCGTCTCCTACGAGCAGTACTTC
D: NA; J: TRBJ2-7; size: NA; V: TRBV5-1; CDR3: CASSLAEGAWYEQYF; DNA: TGCGCCAGCAGCTTGGCCGAGGGTGCGTGGTACGAGCAGTACTTC
D: TRBD2; J: TRBJ2-2; size: NA; V: TRBV11-2; CDR3: CASSSRAGAGGELFF; DNA: TGTGCCAGCAGCTCCAGAGCGGGGGCGGGCGGGGAGCTGTTTTTT
D: NA; J: TRBJ1-5; size: NA; V: TRBV6-1; CDR3: CASSGGGINQPQHF; DNA: TGTGCCAGCAGTGGCGGCGGTATTAATCAGCCCCAGCATTTT
D: TRBD1; J: TRBJ1-2; size: few; V: TRBV6-6; CDR3: CASSSGTERGYTF; DNA: TGTGCCAGCAGTAGCGGGACAGAGAGAGGCTACACCTTC
D: NA; J: TRBJ1-6; size: NA; V: TRBV19; CDR3: CASSIDGTYNSPLHF; DNA: TGTGCCAGTAGTATTGACGGAACCTATAATTCACCCCTCCACTTT
D: NA; J: TRBJ2-5; size: NA; V: TRBV20-1; CDR3: CSGYMRAQYF; DNA: TGCAGTGGCTACATGAGGGCCCAGTACTTC
D: NA; J: TRBJ1-3; size: NA; V: TRBV5-1; CDR3: CASSSLGLGNTIYF; DNA: TGCGCCAGCAGCTCCCTGGGCCTCGGAAACACCATATATTTT
D: NA; J: TRBJ1-5; size: NA; V: TRBV5-8; CDR3: CASSLGRVGNQPQHF; DNA: TGTGCCAGCAGCTTGGGCAGGGTGGGCAATCAGCCCCAGCATTTT
D: TRBD2; J: TRBJ2-1; size: NA; V: TRBV5-4; CDR3: CASSNKAGVGYEQFF; DNA: TGTGCCAGCAGCAACAAAGCGGGAGTAGGCTATGAGCAGTTCTTC
D: TRBD1; J: TRBJ2-1; size: NA; V: TRBV7-6; CDR3: CASSLFGTEDNEQFF; DNA: TGTGCCAGCAGCTTGTTCGGGACAGAAGACAATGAGCAGTTCTTC
D: NA; J: TRBJ2-2; size: few; V: TRBV19; CDR3: CASRSPNTGELFF; DNA: TGTGCCAGTCGCAGCCCGAACACCGGGGAGCTGTTTTTT
D: NA; J: TRBJ2-5; size: NA; V: TRBV7-2; CDR3: CASSLALGSETQYF; DNA: TGTGCCAGCAGCTTAGCGCTAGGTTCAGAGACCCAGTACTTC
D: NA; J: TRBJ2-3; size: NA; V: TRBV18; CDR3: CASSPGRASDTQYF; DNA: TGTGCCAGCTCACCGGGAAGGGCCTCAGATACGCAGTATTTT
D: NA; J: TRBJ2-2; size: NA; V: TRBV12-5; CDR3: CASAPNIGPRELFF; DNA: TGTGCTAGTGCCCCCAATATTGGACCCCGGGAGCTGTTTTTT
D: NA; J: TRBJ2-7; size: NA; V: TRBV19; CDR3: CASSIQSVGEQYF; DNA: TGTGCCAGTAGTATACAGAGCGTAGGCGAGCAGTACTTC
D: NA; J: TRBJ2-1; size: NA; V: TRBV5-4; CDR3: CASSLSAGNNEQFF; DNA: TGTGCCAGCAGCTTGAGTGCCGGCAACAATGAGCAGTTCTTC
D: NA; J: TRBJ2-7; size: NA; V: TRBV6-5; CDR3: CASSYIRGSYEQYF; DNA: TGTGCCAGCAGTTACATCCGGGGGTCCTACGAGCAGTACTTC
D: TRBD2; J: TRBJ2-5; size: NA; V: TRBV7-7; CDR3: CASSLGLAGGKETQYF; DNA: TGTGCCAGCAGCTTAGGACTAGCGGGAGGGAAAGAGACCCAGTACTTC
D: NA; J: TRBJ1-1; size: NA; V: TRBV29-1; CDR3: CSVATDFNTEAFF; DNA: TGCAGCGTTGCGACAGACTTTAACACTGAAGCTTTCTTT
D: TRBD2; J: TRBJ2-1; size: NA; V: TRBV29-1; CDR3: CSVEDPFGGGPYNEQFF; DNA: TGCAGCGTTGAAGACCCTTTTGGGGGAGGGCCCTACAATGAGCAGTTCTTC
D: NA; J: TRBJ2-7; size: NA; V: TRBV5-1; CDR3: CASSHNQRTYEQYF; DNA: TGCGCCAGCAGCCACAACCAGCGGACATACGAGCAGTACTTC
D: NA; J: TRBJ1-1; size: few; V: TRBV7-8; CDR3: CASSSRRPTEAFF; DNA: TGTGCCAGCAGCTCCCGCAGACCCACTGAAGCTTTCTTT
D: NA; J: TRBJ2-1; size: NA; V: TRBV30; CDR3: CAWSRNDEQFF; DNA: TGTGCCTGGAGTCGAAACGATGAGCAGTTCTTC
D: NA; J: TRBJ2-1; size: NA; V: TRBV7-8; CDR3: CASRTKRTSSYNEQFF; DNA: TGTGCCAGCAGGACAAAGCGGACCAGCTCCTACAATGAGCAGTTCTTC
D: NA; J: TRBJ2-1; size: NA; V: TRBV5-1; CDR3: CASSLLGDGEQFF; DNA: TGCGCCAGCAGCTTGCTGGGGGACGGTGAGCAGTTCTTC
D: TRBD1; J: TRBJ1-2; size: NA; V: TRBV7-9; CDR3: CASSFPGQGYGYTF; DNA: TGTGCCAGCAGCTTCCCGGGACAGGGTTATGGCTACACCTTC
D: TRBD1; J: TRBJ2-3; size: NA; V: TRBV2; CDR3: CASSKTGDTDTQYF; DNA: TGTGCCAGCAGTAAGACAGGGGACACAGATACGCAGTATTTT
D: NA; J: TRBJ1-2; size: NA; V: TRBV4-1; CDR3: CASSQGAIPYYGYTF; DNA: TGCGCCAGCAGCCAAGGGGCCATCCCCTACTATGGCTACACCTTC
D: NA; J: TRBJ2-2; size: NA; V: TRBV6-6; CDR3: CASSYFNTGELFF; DNA: TGTGCCAGCAGTTACTTTAACACCGGGGAGCTGTTTTTT
D: NA; J: TRBJ1-1; size: NA; V: TRBV4-2; CDR3: CASSVDSSSTEAFF; DNA: TGTGCCAGCAGCGTGGACAGTTCCTCCACTGAAGCTTTCTTT
D: NA; J: TRBJ2-7; size: NA; V: TRBV18; CDR3: CASSPHNYEQYF; DNA: TGTGCCAGCTCACCGCACAACTACGAGCAGTACTTC
D: NA; J: TRBJ1-5; size: NA; V: TRBV6-1; CDR3: CASSEVGSNQPQHF; DNA: TGTGCCAGCAGTGAAGTCGGGAGCAATCAGCCCCAGCATTTT
D: NA; J: TRBJ1-4; size: once; V: TRBV11-2; CDR3: CASSRGAPGLRSF; DNA: TGTGCCAGCAGCCGCGGTGCCCCGGGTCTCCGGAGTTTT
D: TRBD1; J: TRBJ1-2; size: NA; V: TRBV30; CDR3: CAWSGLGTGQYGYTF; DNA: TGTGCCTGGAGTGGTCTCGGGACAGGTCAATATGGCTACACCTTC
D: TRBD2; J: TRBJ2-3; size: NA; V: TRBV9; CDR3: CASSHPPGLAGGPGDTQYF; DNA: TGTGCCAGCAGCCACCCCCCCGGACTAGCGGGAGGGCCAGGAGATACGCAGTATTTT
D: NA; J: TRBJ2-7; size: NA; V: TRBV20-1; CDR3: CSASGLYEQYF; DNA: TGCAGTGCTAGCGGGCTCTACGAGCAGTACTTC
D: NA; J: TRBJ2-7; size: medium-sized; V: TRBV5-1; CDR3: CASSLEPSREQYF; DNA: TGCGCCAGCAGCTTGGAGCCTAGTCGAGAGCAGTACTTC
D: TRBD1; J: TRBJ1-2; size: NA; V: TRBV5-1; CDR3: CATSGQGAVSYTF; DNA: TGCGCCACTTCCGGACAGGGGGCTGTAAGCTACACCTTC
D: NA; J: TRBJ1-1; size: NA; V: TRBV7-7; CDR3: CASSIDRNTEAFF; DNA: TGTGCCAGCAGCATCGACAGGAACACTGAAGCTTTCTTT
D: NA; J: TRBJ1-6; size: once; V: TRBV11-2; CDR3: CASSLSSHNSPLHF; DNA: TGTGCCAGCAGCTTAAGCAGCCATAATTCACCCCTCCACTTT
D: NA; J: TRBJ1-5; size: NA; V: TRBV30; CDR3: CAWSAGQGGYQPQHF; DNA: TGTGCCTGGAGTGCGGGGCAGGGTGGATATCAGCCCCAGCATTTT
D: NA; J: TRBJ2-3; size: NA; V: TRBV9; CDR3: CASSVSGRTDTQYF; DNA: TGTGCCAGCAGCGTCTCGGGGCGCACAGATACGCAGTATTTT
D: NA; J: TRBJ2-7; size: NA; V: TRBV29-1; CDR3: CSVGLPPGISRASSYEQYF; DNA: TGCAGCGTTGGCCTCCCACCCGGGATCAGTAGAGCAAGTTCCTACGAGCAGTACTTC
D: TRBD2; J: TRBJ2-7; size: once; V: TRBV19; CDR3: CATTGGGFPYEQYF; DNA: TGTGCCACAACCGGGGGGGGTTTTCCATACGAGCAGTACTTC
D: NA; J: TRBJ1-1; size: NA; V: TRBV29-1; CDR3: CSVQSSGGTEAFF; DNA: TGCAGCGTTCAGTCCTCTGGGGGCACTGAAGCTTTCTTT
D: NA; J: TRBJ2-3; size: once; V: TRBV11-2; CDR3: CASSLVGGGADTQYF; DNA: TGTGCCAGCAGCTTAGTCGGAGGTGGCGCAGATACGCAGTATTTT
D: TRBD2; J: TRBJ2-5; size: NA; V: TRBV19; CDR3: CASSMRGQETQYF; DNA: TGTGCCAGTAGTATGCGGGGGCAAGAGACCCAGTACTTC
D: NA; J: TRBJ2-1; size: NA; V: TRBV14; CDR3: CASSQDKRQRSYNEQFF; DNA: TGTGCCAGCAGCCAAGACAAGCGGCAGCGCTCCTACAATGAGCAGTTCTTC
D: NA; J: TRBJ1-6; size: NA; V: TRBV10-2; CDR3: CASSEAQNNSPLHF; DNA: TGCGCCAGCAGTGAGGCCCAGAATAATTCACCCCTCCACTTT
D: NA; J: TRBJ2-5; size: NA; V: TRBV5-6; CDR3: CASSYRTGMETQYF; DNA: TGTGCCAGCAGCTACCGTACAGGGATGGAGACCCAGTACTTC
D: NA; J: TRBJ1-1; size: NA; V: TRBV23-1; CDR3: CASSPQGFDTEAFF; DNA: TGCGCCAGCAGTCCCCAGGGGTTCGACACTGAAGCTTTCTTT
D: NA; J: TRBJ1-1; size: NA; V: TRBV30; CDR3: CAGLSNTEAFF; DNA: TGCGCCGGCTTATCGAACACTGAAGCTTTCTTT
D: NA; J: TRBJ2-3; size: few; V: TRBV5-4; CDR3: CASSLWLAGNTDTQYF; DNA: TGTGCCAGCAGCTTGTGGCTGGCGGGAAACACAGATACGCAGTATTTT
D: NA; J: TRBJ2-2; size: NA; V: TRBV7-2; CDR3: CASSLQGNTGELFF; DNA: TGTGCCAGCAGCTTACAAGGGAACACCGGGGAGCTGTTTTTT
D: NA; J: TRBJ1-5; size: NA; V: TRBV7-2; CDR3: CASSPNGGRSNQPQHF; DNA: TGTGCCAGCAGCCCAAATGGGGGGCGGAGCAATCAGCCCCAGCATTTT
D: NA; J: TRBJ1-5; size: few; V: TRBV30; CDR3: CAWSGSNQPQHF; DNA: TGTGCCTGGAGTGGTTCTAATCAGCCCCAGCATTTT
D: NA; J: TRBJ2-7; size: NA; V: TRBV20-1; CDR3: CSAQGTEQYF; DNA: TGCAGTGCTCAAGGGACAGAGCAGTACTTC
D: NA; J: TRBJ2-5; size: NA; V: TRBV4-1; CDR3: CASSQDLGFTETQYF; DNA: TGCGCCAGCAGCCAAGATCTTGGTTTTACGGAGACCCAGTACTTC
D: NA; J: TRBJ2-1; size: few; V: TRBV16; CDR3: CASSQDEQFF; DNA: TGTGCCAGCAGCCAAGATGAGCAGTTCTTC